This entry describes one T cell receptor beta chain. This receptor's antigen is unknown. Base qualities are missing; no much larger clone stands one base away. TCR CDR3 regions were amplified from genomic DNA by multiplex PCR using the deep immunoSEQ assay. Genomic DNA extracted from each cell subset was distributed evenly over all wells of several immunoSEQ 96-well plates, and each plate served as one replicate. For sorted subsets, 200 ng of genomic DNA, equivalent to around 31,000 T cell genomes, went into each replicate PCR. The purified libraries were quantified using a Qubit 3.0 fluorometer, sized with a Bioanalyzer 2100, and then quantified again using the KAPA Library Quantification kit. A separate single-read 150-cycle Illumina NextSeq 550 flow cell was used to sequence each immunoSEQ 96-well plate. Per the original workflow: Because only junctional sequences without quality scores were contained in the immunoSEQ output, filtering matching that applied to full-length reads could not be performed. To assign V/J genes and CDR3, sequences were annotated against IMGT germline references using PyIR, a Python wrapper for IgBLAST v1.9. Reads were removed for weak V/J assignments (E-value above 1e-6), missing CDR3, stop codons, out-of-frame junctions, or ambiguous translated residues. A V3J clonotype was defined by an identical inferred V gene, J gene, and CDR3 amino acid sequence. To compute the percentage overlap between repertoires, the number of shared unique clonotypes was divided by the size of the smaller repertoire. Repertoire richness was assessed with RTK rarefaction, the Chao1 estimator, and Recon v2.1 estimates of unobserved clonotypes. OLGA was used to compute generation probabilities for all TCRbeta clonotypes that the gDNA method yielded from a few donors. TCRdb's version of the immuneACCESS table is confined to in-frame rearrangements and falls short of the full clone set. An unresolved V gene accounts for under half of the shortfall where checked; the remainder is of unknown origin. V, J and clone size are taken as reported in that table, and D and trimming were inferred from the DNA itself. Within this sample are about 1.1 million clones, with roughly 80% of them counted one time only. Together, the top ten hold 0.7% to 0.95% of the sample.

CDR1 and CDR2, looked up from the germline V gene (reference sequence), are LNHDA and SQIVND. The CDR3 sequence holds 15 residues, the cysteine and phenylalanine included. CDR3 DNA is the only sequence kept; it has 45 bases, read in frame from the first base. Clipping removes 3 bases from V and 8 bases from J, with 9 as the unmatched junction base count. This entry belongs to a study of shared clonotypes between healthy human individuals (dated by TCRdb to 2020 to 2022). Concerning the study at large: The cohort included three men and a couple of women between 18 and 49 years of age. For each donor, CD4 naive and CD4 memory were each given three plates, CD8 naive was given two plates, and CD8 memory was given one plate. To estimate repertoire size and how much clonotypes are shared between individuals, the study performed deep sequencing of blood TCR repertoires from roughly five healthy adults. Libraries were prepared and TCR repertoires were sequenced by different laboratories using diverse techniques, in order to increase sequencing depth and limit assay-specific biases. Leukapheresis yielded between about 0.85 and 10 billion PBMCs per donor. What the research found in general, with its limitations: The small number of donors limited the genetic and exposure-history diversity represented. Clonotypes shared by all four sorted-subset donors showed higher generation probabilities than non-shared clonotypes. Pairwise subsampling led to the expectation that sequencing depth would affect the degree of clonotype sharing among donors. Estimated clonotype richness was generally larger for naive than for memory subsets. Rarefaction of sorted-subset datasets indicated incomplete sequencing despite the large sequencing depth. Around 5.4% of naive CD4, 3.5% of naive CD8, approximately 2.2% of memory CD4, and over 0.35% of memory CD8 clonotypes were shared across a few donors. Only blood was sampled, and tissue TCR repertoires likely differ from those in blood.

The donors were healthy, HIV-negative adults with no recently reported acute infections or vaccinations. Every donor was a Caucasian adult living in Nashville, Tennessee, USA. CD4+ T cells were enriched by magnetic negative selection; naive cells were then positively selected on CD45RA, and the negative fraction formed the memory subset. After blood collection by leukapheresis, PBMCs were isolated using Ficoll-Histopaque density gradient centrifugation and then cryopreserved in the vapor phase of liquid nitrogen. Analytical flow cytometry was used to check the purity and quantity of every magnetically sorted T cell population. Each sorted fraction had its genomic DNA isolated and then quantified by UV absorbance on a Nanodrop 2000c.

Material for sequencing was memory CD4+ T cells from PBMCs. The meaning of the sample's cell subset or site label: CD45RA-negative fraction. This TCR was sampled from a man aged 18 to 29 in good health. Some clones in this sample may be carry-over from other donors' samples. The chain is assembled from TRBV19 and TRBJ2-1; 8 bases in between match TRBD2. The CDR3 region has the sequence CASSILGLAVDEQFF. The DNA sequence is TGTGCCAGTAGTATTTTAGGACTAGCAGTCGATGAGCAGTTCTTC.